The TCR beta chain described here comes from a study of blood T cell repertoires in COVID-19. Looking at the study overall: There were acute and convalescent COVID-19 samples, and they came from the United States, Italy and Spain. PBMCs, B-cell-depleted T cells, or T cells provided the cDNA or gDNA that made up the material.

Original processing notes: Amplifying reference gene primers gave estimates of nucleated cell counts. TCRdb's copy holds only in-frame clones and misses some; the assay was immunoSEQ multiplex PCR. That table supplies the V and J calls and clone size; D and trimming were determined from the DNA. The repertoire holds fewer than 350,000 clones, with about 76% as singletons. The CDR3 is 16 amino acids. Germline V CDR1 and CDR2: SGHTA, FQGNSA. J was trimmed by 4 bases and V by 5 bases; bases with no gene match: 10. The clonotype comes from a woman in her sixties with active or convalescent COVID-19. The chain is built from TRBV7-2 and TRBJ2-1, with 8 bases aligning to TRBD1. The sequencing sample was made of peripheral blood. The CDR3 DNA reads as TGTGCCAGCAGCCCACCGACAGGGGCCACTTACAATGAGCAGTTCTTC. This gives the protein CASSPPTGATYNEQFF.